This TCR beta chain was captured by sequencing in a study of T cell repertoires in cytomegalovirus infection. Background on the study: TCR beta signatures that were public indicated CMV infection and matching HLA type. The study, taken as a whole, reports: Dominating the ex vivo response were TCR beta clonotypes that were CMV-specific and HLA-C-restricted. Carriers of CMV and the relevant HLA type were discriminated by public TCR beta frequency.

A remark on this clonotype: The antigen is unknown.

TCRdb processed the reads anew with MiXCR; each CDR3 protein has one entry. The table lists 150,000 to 200,000 distinct CDR3 sequences, approximately 30% of them singletons, with about 31% in the top ten. Per the germline V gene, CDR1 is SGHVS and CDR2 is FQNEAQ. Trimming took 5 bases from V and 6 from J, leaving 12 bases between them. The CDR3 contains 13 residues. The chain recombines TRBV7-8 with TRBJ2-3; no clear D gene. The receptor comes from a human donor in good health (CMV status not recorded). Some clones in this sample may be carry-over from other donors' samples. The sequenced material came from PBMCs. CDR3 DNA: TGTGCCAGCAGCGCCTACGATACCGATACGCAGTATTTT. Residues: CASSAYDTDTQYF.